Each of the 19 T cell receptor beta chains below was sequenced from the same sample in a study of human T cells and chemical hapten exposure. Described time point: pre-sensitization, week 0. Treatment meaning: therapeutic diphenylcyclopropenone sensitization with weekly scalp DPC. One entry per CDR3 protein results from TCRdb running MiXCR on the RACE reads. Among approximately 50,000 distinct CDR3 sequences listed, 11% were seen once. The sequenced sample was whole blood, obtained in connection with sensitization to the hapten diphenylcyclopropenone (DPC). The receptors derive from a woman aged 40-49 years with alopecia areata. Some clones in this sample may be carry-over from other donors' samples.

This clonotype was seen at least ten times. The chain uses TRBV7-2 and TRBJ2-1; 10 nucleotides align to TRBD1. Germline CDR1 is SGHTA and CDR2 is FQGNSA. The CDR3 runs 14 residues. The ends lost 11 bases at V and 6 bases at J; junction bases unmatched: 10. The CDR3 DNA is TGTGCCGAGGGGACAGGGGCCATGGGCAATGAGCAGTTCTTC. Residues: CAEGTGAMGNEQFF.

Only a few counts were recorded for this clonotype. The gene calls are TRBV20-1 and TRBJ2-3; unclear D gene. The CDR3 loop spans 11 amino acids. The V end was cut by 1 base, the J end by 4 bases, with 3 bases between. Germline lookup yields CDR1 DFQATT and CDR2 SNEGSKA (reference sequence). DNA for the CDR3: TGCAGTGCTAGAGTTGCAGATACGCAGTATTTT. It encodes CSARVADTQYF.

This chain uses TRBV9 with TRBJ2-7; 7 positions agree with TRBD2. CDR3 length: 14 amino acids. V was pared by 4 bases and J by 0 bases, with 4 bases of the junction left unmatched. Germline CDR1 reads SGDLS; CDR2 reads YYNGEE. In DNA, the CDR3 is TGTGCCAGCAGCAGAGCGGGGACCTCCTACGAGCAGTACTTC. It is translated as CASSRAGTSYEQYF.

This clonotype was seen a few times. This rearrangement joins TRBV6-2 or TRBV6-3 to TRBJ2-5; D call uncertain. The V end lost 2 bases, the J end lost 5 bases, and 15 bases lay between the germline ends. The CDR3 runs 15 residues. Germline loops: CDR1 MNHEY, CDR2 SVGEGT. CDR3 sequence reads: CASSYPLGELETQYF. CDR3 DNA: TGTGCCAGCAGTTACCCGCTCGGAGAGTTGGAGACCCAGTACTTC.

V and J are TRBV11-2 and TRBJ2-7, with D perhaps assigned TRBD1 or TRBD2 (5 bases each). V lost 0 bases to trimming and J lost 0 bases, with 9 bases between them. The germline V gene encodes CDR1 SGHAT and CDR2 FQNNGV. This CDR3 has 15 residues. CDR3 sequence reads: CASSLDPGPSYEQYF. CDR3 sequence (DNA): TGTGCCAGCAGCTTAGACCCGGGGCCCTCCTACGAGCAGTACTTC.

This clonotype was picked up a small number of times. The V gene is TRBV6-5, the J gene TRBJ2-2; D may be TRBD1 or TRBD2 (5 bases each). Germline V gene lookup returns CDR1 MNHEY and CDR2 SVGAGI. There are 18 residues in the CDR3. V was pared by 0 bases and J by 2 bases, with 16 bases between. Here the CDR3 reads CASSYSRDGGGNTGELFF. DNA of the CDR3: TGTGCCAGCAGTTACTCGAGGGACGGCGGTGGAAACACCGGGGAGCTGTTTTTT.

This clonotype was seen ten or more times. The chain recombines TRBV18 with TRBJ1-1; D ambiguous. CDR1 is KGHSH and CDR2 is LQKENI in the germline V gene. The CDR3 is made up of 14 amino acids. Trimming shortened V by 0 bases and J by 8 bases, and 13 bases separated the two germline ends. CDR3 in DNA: TGTGCCAGCTCACCACCGAACCGAGGGTCCGAAGCTTTCTTT. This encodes CASSPPNRGSEAFF.

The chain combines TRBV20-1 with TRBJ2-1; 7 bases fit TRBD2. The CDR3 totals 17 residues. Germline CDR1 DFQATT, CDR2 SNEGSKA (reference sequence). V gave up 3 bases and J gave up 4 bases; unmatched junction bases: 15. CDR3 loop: CSASYLVLGRGYNEQFF. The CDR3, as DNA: TGCAGTGCTAGTTATCTTGTTTTGGGGCGGGGGTACAATGAGCAGTTCTTC.

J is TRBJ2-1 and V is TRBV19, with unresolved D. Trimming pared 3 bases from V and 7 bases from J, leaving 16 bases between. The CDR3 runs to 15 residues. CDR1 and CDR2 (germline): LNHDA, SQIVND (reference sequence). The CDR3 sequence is CASSISLRRGNEQFF. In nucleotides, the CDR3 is TGTGCCAGTAGTATCTCGCTTCGGCGAGGAAATGAGCAGTTCTTC.

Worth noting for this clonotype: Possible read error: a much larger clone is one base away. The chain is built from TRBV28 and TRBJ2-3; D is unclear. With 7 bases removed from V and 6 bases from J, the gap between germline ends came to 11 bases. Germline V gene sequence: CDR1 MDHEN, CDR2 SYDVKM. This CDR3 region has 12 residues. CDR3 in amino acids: CASTSSRDTQYF. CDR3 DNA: TGTGCCAGCACTTCTTCGCGCGATACGCAGTATTTT.

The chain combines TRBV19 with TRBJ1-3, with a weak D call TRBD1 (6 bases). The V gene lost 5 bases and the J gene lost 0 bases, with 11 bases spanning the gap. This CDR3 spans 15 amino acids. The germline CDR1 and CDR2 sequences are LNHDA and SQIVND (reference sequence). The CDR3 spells CASSAGHFSGNTIYF. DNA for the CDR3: TGTGCCAGTAGTGCGGGACACTTCTCTGGAAACACCATATATTTT.

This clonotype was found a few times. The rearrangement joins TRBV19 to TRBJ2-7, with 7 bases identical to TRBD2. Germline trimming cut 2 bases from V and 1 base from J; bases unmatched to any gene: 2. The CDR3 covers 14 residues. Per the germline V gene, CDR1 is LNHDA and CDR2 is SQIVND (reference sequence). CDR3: CASSIKAGSYEQYF. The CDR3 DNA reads TGTGCCAGTAGTATAAAAGCGGGGTCCTACGAGCAGTACTTC. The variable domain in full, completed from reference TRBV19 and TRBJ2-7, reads DGGITQSPKYLFRKEGQNVTLSCEQNLNHDAMYWYRQDPGQGLRLIYYSQIVNDFQKGDIAEGYSVSREKKESFPLTVTSAQKNPTAFYLCASSIKAGSYEQYFGPGTRLTVT.

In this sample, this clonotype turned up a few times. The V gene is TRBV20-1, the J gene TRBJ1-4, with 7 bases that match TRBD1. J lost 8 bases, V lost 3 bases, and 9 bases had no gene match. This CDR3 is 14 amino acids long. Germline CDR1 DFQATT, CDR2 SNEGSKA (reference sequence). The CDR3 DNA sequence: TGCAGTGCTAGGGGCACAGGGGCAGGCGAAAAACTGTTTTTT. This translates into CSARGTGAGEKLFF.

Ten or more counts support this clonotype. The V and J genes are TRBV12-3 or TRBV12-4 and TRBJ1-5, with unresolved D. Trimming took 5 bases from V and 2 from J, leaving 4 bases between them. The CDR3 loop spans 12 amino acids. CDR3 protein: CASSQGNQPQHF. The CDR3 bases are TGTGCCAGCAGTCAGGGCAATCAGCCCCAGCATTTT.

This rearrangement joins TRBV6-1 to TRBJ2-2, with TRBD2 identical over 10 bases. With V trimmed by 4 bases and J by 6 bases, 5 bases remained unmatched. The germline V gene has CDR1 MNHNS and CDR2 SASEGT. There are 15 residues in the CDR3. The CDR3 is CASSAPSGRPGELFF. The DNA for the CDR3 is TGTGCCAGCAGTGCTCCTAGCGGGAGACCCGGGGAGCTGTTTTTT.

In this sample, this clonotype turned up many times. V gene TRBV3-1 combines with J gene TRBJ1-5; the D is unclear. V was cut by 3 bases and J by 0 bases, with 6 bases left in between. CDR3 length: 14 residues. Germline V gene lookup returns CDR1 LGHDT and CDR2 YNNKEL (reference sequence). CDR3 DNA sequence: TGTGCCAGCAGCCAGGCAAATAGCAATCAGCCCCAGCATTTT. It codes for CASSQANSNQPQHF. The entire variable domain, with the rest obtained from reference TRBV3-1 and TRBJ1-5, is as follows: DTAVSQTPKYLVTQMGNDKSIKCEQNLGHDTMYWYKQDSKKFLKIMFSYNNKELIINETVPNRFSPKSPDKAHLNLHINSLELGDSAVYFCASSQANSNQPQHFGDGTRLSIL.

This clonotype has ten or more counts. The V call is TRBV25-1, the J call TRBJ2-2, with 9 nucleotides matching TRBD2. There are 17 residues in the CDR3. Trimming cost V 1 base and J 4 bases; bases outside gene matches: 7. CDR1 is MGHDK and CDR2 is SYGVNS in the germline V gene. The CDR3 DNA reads TGTGCCAGCAGTGAATTGAGCGCGGGGGGGCGCACCGGGGAGCTGTTTTTT. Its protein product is CASSELSAGGRTGELFF.

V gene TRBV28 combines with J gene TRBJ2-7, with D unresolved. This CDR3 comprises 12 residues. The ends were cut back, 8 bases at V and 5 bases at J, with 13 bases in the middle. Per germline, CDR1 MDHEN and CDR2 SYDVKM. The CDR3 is CASHAEGDEQYF. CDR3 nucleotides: TGTGCCAGCCATGCTGAAGGCGACGAGCAGTACTTC.

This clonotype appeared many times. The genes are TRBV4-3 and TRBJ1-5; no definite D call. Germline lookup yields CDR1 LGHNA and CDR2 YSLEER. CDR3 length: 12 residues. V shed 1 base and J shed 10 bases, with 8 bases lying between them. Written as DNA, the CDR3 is TGCGCCAGCAGCCAAGGGGGAAGTCCCCAGCATTTT. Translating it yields CASSQGGSPQHF.